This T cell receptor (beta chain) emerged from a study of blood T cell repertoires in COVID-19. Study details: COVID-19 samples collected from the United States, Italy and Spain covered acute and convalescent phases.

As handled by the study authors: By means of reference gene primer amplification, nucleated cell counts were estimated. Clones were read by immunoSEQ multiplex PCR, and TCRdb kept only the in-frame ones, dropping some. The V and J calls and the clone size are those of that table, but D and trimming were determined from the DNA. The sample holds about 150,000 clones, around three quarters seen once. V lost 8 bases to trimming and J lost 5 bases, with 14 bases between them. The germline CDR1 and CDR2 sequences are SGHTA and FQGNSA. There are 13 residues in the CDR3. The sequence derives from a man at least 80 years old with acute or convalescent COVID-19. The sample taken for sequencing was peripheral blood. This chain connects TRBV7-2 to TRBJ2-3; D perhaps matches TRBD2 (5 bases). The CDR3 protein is CASAVEAEDTQYF. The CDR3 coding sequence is TGTGCCAGCGCAGTCGAAGCGGAAGATACGCAGTATTTT.